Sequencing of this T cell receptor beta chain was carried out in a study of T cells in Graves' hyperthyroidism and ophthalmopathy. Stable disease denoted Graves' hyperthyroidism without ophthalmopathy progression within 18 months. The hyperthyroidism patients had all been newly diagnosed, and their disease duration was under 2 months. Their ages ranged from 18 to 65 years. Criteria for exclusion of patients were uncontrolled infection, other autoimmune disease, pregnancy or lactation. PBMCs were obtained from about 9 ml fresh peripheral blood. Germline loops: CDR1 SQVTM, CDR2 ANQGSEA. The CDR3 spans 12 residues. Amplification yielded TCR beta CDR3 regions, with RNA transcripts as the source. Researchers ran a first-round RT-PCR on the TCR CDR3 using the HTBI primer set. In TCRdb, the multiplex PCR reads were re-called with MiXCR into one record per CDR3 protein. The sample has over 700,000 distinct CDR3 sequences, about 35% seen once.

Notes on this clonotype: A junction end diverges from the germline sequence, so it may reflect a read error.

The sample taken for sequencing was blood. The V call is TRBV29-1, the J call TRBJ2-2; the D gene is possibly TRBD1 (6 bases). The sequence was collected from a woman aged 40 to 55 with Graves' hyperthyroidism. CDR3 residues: CSVNRAAGELVF. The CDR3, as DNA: TGCAGCGTAAACAGGGCCGCCGGGGAGCTGGTTTTT.